One and the same sample provided the 11 T cell receptor beta chains below, sequenced in a study of control samples from healthy donors and cancer patients. Libraries were prepared by immunoSEQ multiplex PCR; TCRdb keeps only in-frame clonotypes and omits some of them. The sample holds about 160,000 clones, 94% seen once. Sequenced: PBMCs. The receptor set was obtained from a man aged 55 to 70 with colorectal cancer.

This clone was counted a single time. V usage is TRBV11-2 and J usage is TRBJ2-2; a possible D gene is TRBD1 (5 bases). CDR1 SGHAT and CDR2 FQNNGV come from the germline V gene. The V and J ends lost 4 bases and 0 bases respectively, with 15 bases between them. The CDR3 runs 17 residues. The CDR3 is CASSSPRDSTNTGELFF. CDR3 coding DNA: TGTGCCAGCAGCTCCCCCCGAGACAGCACGAACACCGGGGAGCTGTTTTTT. Drawing the rest from reference TRBV11-2 and TRBJ2-2, the complete variable domain is EAGVAQSPRYKIIEKRQSVAFWCNPISGHATLYWYQQILGQGPKLLIQFQNNGVVDDSQLPKDRFSAERLKGVDSTLKIQPAKLEDSAVYLCASSSPRDSTNTGELFFGEGSRLTVL.

The V call is TRBV7-9, the J call TRBJ1-1; D might be TRBD1 (6 bases). V shed 4 bases and J shed 6 bases, with 18 bases lying between them. CDR3 length: 15 amino acids. Germline V gene data show CDR1 as SEHNR and CDR2 as FQNEAQ (reference sequence). As DNA, the CDR3 is TGTGCCAGCAGCTCGCTGGGGGGAGGGGGTGCTGAAGCTTTCTTT. Encoded protein: CASSSLGGGGAEAFF.

V gene TRBV5-6 combines with J gene TRBJ2-4; no reliable D call. Germline CDR1 SGHDT, CDR2 YYEEEE. Deletions cut 2 bases from V and 0 bases from J, with 9 bases between. This CDR3 has 15 amino acids. CDR3 residues: CASSFGRPAKNIQYF. CDR3 nucleotide sequence: TGTGCCAGCAGCTTTGGGCGGCCAGCCAAAAACATTCAGTACTTC. The whole variable domain, filled in from reference TRBV5-6 and TRBJ2-4, reads DAGVTQSPTHLIKTRGQQVTLRCSPKSGHDTVSWYQQALGQGPQFIFQYYEEEERQRGNFPDRFSGHQFPNYSSELNVNALLLGDSALYLCASSFGRPAKNIQYFGAGTRLSVL.

The chain combines TRBV4-1 with TRBJ2-1; TRBD1 matches 8 bases. The CDR3 totals 15 residues. Losses at the gene ends were 1 base for V and 5 bases for J; bases not matched to a gene: 4. Germline loops: CDR1 MGHRA, CDR2 YSYEKL. The CDR3 bases are TGCGCCAGCAGCCAAGGCAGGGGGCCCAACAATGAGCAGTTCTTC. This translates into CASSQGRGPNNEQFF.

The V and J genes are TRBV9 and TRBJ2-5; 12 nucleotides match TRBD1. V lost 4 bases, J lost 4 bases, and 11 bases stayed unmatched. Germline CDR1 reads SGDLS; CDR2 reads YYNGEE. CDR3 length: 17 residues. The CDR3 coding sequence is TGTGCCAGCAGCCATAACCGGGGACAGGGGGCAGGAGAGACCCAGTACTTC. The encoded protein is CASSHNRGQGAGETQYF.

The chain couples TRBV3-1 (or the pseudogene TRBV3-2) to TRBJ2-1, with D unclear. Per germline, CDR1 LGHDT and CDR2 YNNKEL (reference sequence). This CDR3 region has 12 residues. V was shortened by 1 base and J by 9 bases, with 7 bases between the two germline ends. Written as DNA, the CDR3 is TGTGCCAGCAGCCAAGGGGTATCTGAGCAGTTCTTC. Its translation is CASSQGVSEQFF.

J is TRBJ2-2 and V is TRBV12-3 or TRBV12-4, with D unresolved. V lost 5 bases and J 6 bases, leaving 4 bases between the germline ends. CDR3 length equals 11 residues. The CDR3: CASSRSGELFF. Written as DNA, the CDR3 is TGTGCCAGCAGTCGGTCCGGGGAGCTGTTTTTT.

About this clone itself: Other nucleotide sequences in the sample specify the same CDR3. The chain links TRBV29-1 to TRBJ1-1, with D perhaps TRBD1 (5 bases). V was cut by 3 bases and J by 2 bases, with 10 bases left in between. The CDR3 sequence is 13 residues long. Germline assignment: CDR1 SQVTM and CDR2 ANQGSEA. The CDR3 spells CSVEGQGNTEAFF. The CDR3 DNA reads as TGCAGCGTTGAGGGGCAGGGCAACACTGAAGCTTTCTTT.

This chain links TRBV10-3 with TRBJ1-2; D is ambiguous. Deletions cut 3 bases from V and 3 bases from J, with 8 bases between. The CDR3 is 13 residues long. The germline V gene has CDR1 ENHRY and CDR2 SYGVKD. The CDR3 protein is CAISDGGDYGYTF. The DNA of the CDR3 is TGTGCCATCAGTGATGGCGGAGACTATGGCTACACCTTC.

The chain combines TRBV7-9 with TRBJ1-2; D not certain. V lost 2 bases, J lost 8 bases, and 18 bases lay in between. The CDR3 totals 15 residues. Germline CDR1 SEHNR, CDR2 FQNEAQ (reference sequence). The CDR3 sequence is CASSLSSRQARGYTF. CDR3 nucleotides: TGTGCCAGCAGCTTATCGTCTCGTCAGGCGAGGGGCTACACCTTC.

This chain links TRBV5-1 with TRBJ1-1, with D uncertain. Trimming took 5 bases from V and 0 from J, leaving 8 bases between them. Germline lookup yields CDR1 SGHRS and CDR2 YFSETQ. The CDR3 is 13 residues long. CDR3: CASRQNLNTEAFF. CDR3 sequence (DNA): TGCGCCAGCAGACAGAATCTGAACACTGAAGCTTTCTTT.